These T cell receptor beta chains were read from a single sample in a study of CXCR3-negative and CXCR3-positive naive CD8 T cells. TCRdb re-called the 5' RACE reads; every CDR3 protein appears as one record, without DNA. This repertoire comprises around 130,000 distinct CDR3 sequences; its ten largest clones make up 0.5% to 0.75%. Material: naive CXCR3+ CD8+ T cells from blood. Receptor source: a human donor in good health. Some clones in this sample may be carry-over from other donors' samples. Each CDR3 is given with its conserved first and last residue.

TRBV25-1	TRBJ2-3	CASRLQGKDTQYF
TRBV5-1	TRBJ2-7	CASSRGDRAVYEQYF
TRBV13	TRBJ2-1	CASLNVGTGVNEQFF
TRBV7-9	TRBJ2-1	CASSLSRTSGGGNNEQFF
TRBV13	TRBJ1-1	CASSLKGAHTEAFF
TRBV7-8	TRBJ2-7	CASSFDSYSYEQYF
TRBV27	TRBJ1-2	CASSFGTFYGYTF
TRBV28	TRBJ2-7	CASQVPGQGYEQYF
TRBV4-1	TRBJ1-1	CASSLHVNTEAFF
TRBV20-1	TRBJ2-5	CSARDLAGGWETQYF